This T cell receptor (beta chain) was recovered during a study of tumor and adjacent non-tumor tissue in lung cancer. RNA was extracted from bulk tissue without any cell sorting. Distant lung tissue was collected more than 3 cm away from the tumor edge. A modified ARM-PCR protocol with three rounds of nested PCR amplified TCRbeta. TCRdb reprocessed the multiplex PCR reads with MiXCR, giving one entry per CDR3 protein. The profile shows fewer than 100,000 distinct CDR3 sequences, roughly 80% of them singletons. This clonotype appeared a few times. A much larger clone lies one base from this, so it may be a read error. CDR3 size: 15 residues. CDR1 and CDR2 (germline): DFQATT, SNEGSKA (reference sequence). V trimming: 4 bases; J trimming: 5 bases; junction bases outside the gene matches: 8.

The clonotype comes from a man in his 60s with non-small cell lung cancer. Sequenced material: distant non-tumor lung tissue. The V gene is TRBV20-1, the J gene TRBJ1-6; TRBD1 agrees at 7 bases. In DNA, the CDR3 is TGCAGTGCTAATGACAGGGTGCGGCATAATTCACCCCTCCACTTT. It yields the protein CSANDRVRHNSPLHF.